This entry lists 18 T cell receptor beta chains sequenced from one sample in a study of OX40 agonist ivuxolimab in advanced cancers. Produced via immunoSEQ multiplex PCR; TCRdb's table is partial and in-frame only. The repertoire includes 45,000 to 55,000 clones, approximately 88% of them detected once, and 0.95% to 1.2% sits in the top ten. Material: CD4+ or CD8+ T cells sorted from blood, obtained in a trial of the OX40 agonist ivuxolimab. All receptors come from an adult with an advanced solid tumor such as melanoma, head and neck, liver or kidney cancer.

J is TRBJ2-3 and V is TRBV6-1, with D possibly TRBD2 on 6 matching bases. The V gene's germline CDR1 is MNHNS and CDR2 SASEGT. This CDR3 is built from 14 residues. The V end was cut by 7 bases, the J end by 6 bases, with 17 bases between. In DNA form, the CDR3 reads TGTGCCAGCAAGCCCGGGACTTTTGGGGATACGCAGTATTTT. Its protein is CASKPGTFGDTQYF.

The V gene is TRBV6-6, the J gene TRBJ1-5, with 8 bases lining up with TRBD1. The CDR3 is 15 amino acids. Looked up from germline, CDR1 is MNHNY and CDR2 is SVGAGI (reference sequence). J lost 1 base, V lost 6 bases, and 5 bases had no gene match. The CDR3 nucleotides read TGTGCCAGCAGCTATTACAGGGGGAGCAATCAGCCCCAGCATTTT. Protein sequence: CASSYYRGSNQPQHF.

In the case of this clone: Other DNA sequences of this sample code for an identical CDR3. The chain couples TRBV10-3 to TRBJ2-7, with D perhaps TRBD1 (5 bases). This CDR3 spans 15 amino acids. Per germline, CDR1 ENHRY and CDR2 SYGVKD. Trimming pared 6 bases from V and 5 bases from J, leaving 20 bases between. CDR3 in amino acids: CAIRPGKGWVHEQYF. CDR3 in DNA: TGTGCCATCAGACCAGGAAAGGGGTGGGTCCACGAGCAGTACTTC.

The CDR3 sequence is CASSQVLGGTEAFF. The CDR3 coding sequence is TGCGCCAGCAGCCAAGTTTTGGGAGGCACTGAAGCTTTCTTT. This chain joins TRBV4-1 and TRBJ1-1; D is unresolved. The CDR3 contains 14 residues. Trimming pared 1 base from V and 4 bases from J, leaving 10 bases between. Germline V lookup: CDR1 MGHRA, CDR2 YSYEKL.

The chain couples TRBV28 to TRBJ1-4; possible D gene TRBD1, 5 bases. The V gene's germline CDR1 is MDHEN and CDR2 SYDVKM. Trimming removed 3 bases from V and 4 bases from J, with 18 bases in between. CDR3 length: 17 amino acids. The chain's CDR3 is CASSFLYRGPINEKLFF. In DNA, the CDR3 is TGTGCCAGCAGTTTTTTGTACCGGGGACCGATTAATGAAAAACTGTTTTTT. The full variable domain, with the rest looked up from reference TRBV28 and TRBJ1-4, is DVKVTQSSRYLVKRTGEKVFLECVQDMDHENMFWYRQDPGLGLRLIYFSYDVKMKEKGDIPEGYSVSREKKERFSLILESASTNQTSMYLCASSFLYRGPINEKLFFGSGTQLSVL.

The chain has TRBV7-2 and TRBJ2-6, with a possible D match to TRBD1 (5 bases). V lost 5 bases, J lost 0 bases, and 8 bases lay in between. The CDR3 is 15 residues long. Looked up from germline, CDR1 is SGHTA and CDR2 is FQGNSA. The CDR3 nucleotides are TGTGCCAGCAGCCCTCAGGGCTCTGGGGCCAACGTCCTGACTTTC. Its translation: CASSPQGSGANVLTF.

The chain employs TRBV18 and TRBJ2-3; the D is unclear. The CDR3 has 14 amino acids. Germline V CDR1 and CDR2: KGHSH, LQKENI. Trimming left V 1 base short and J 2 bases short, with 7 bases between. CDR3 residues: CASSPQESTDTQYF. CDR3 sequence (DNA): TGTGCCAGCTCACCACAGGAGTCCACAGATACGCAGTATTTT.

V and J are TRBV30 and TRBJ2-7; TRBD2 matches at 12 bases. CDR3 length equals 13 residues. The junction had 5 bases not matched to a gene; V was cut back by 8 bases and J by 3 bases. CDR1 GTSNPN and CDR2 SVGIG come from the germline V gene (reference sequence). The CDR3 nucleotides read TGTGCCGCGGGACTAGCGGGCCTCTACGAGCAGTACTTC. Its protein is CAAGLAGLYEQYF.

The chain recombines TRBV7-3 with TRBJ2-1; 8 bases are shared with TRBD2. The CDR3 contains 14 residues. Germline values: CDR1 SGHTA, CDR2 FQGTGA. After removal of 2 bases from V and 6 bases from J, the junction contained 3 bases not matched to a gene. This CDR3 is CASSLYGGANEQFF. The CDR3 DNA reads as TGTGCCAGCAGCTTATACGGGGGGGCCAATGAGCAGTTCTTC.

The chain employs TRBV4-2 and TRBJ2-5; 12 nucleotides line up with TRBD2. The CDR3 has 16 residues. Germline V gene lookup returns CDR1 LGHNA and CDR2 YNFKEQ. V dropped 1 base and J dropped 0; count of bases not matched to a gene: 0. The CDR3 spells CASSQGLAGDQETQYF. CDR3 DNA sequence: TGTGCCAGCAGCCAAGGACTAGCGGGAGACCAAGAGACCCAGTACTTC.

The chain links TRBV13 to TRBJ2-3; 9 bases fit TRBD2. The CDR3 is 19 residues long. Germline lookup yields CDR1 PRHDT and CDR2 FYEKMQ (reference sequence). The V and J ends lost 4 bases and 4 bases, in that order; junction bases with no gene match: 18. CDR3 protein: CASSSLTSGPIGPPDTQYF. Written as DNA, the CDR3 is TGTGCCAGCAGCTCCTTGACTAGCGGCCCGATCGGTCCCCCAGATACGCAGTATTTT.

The V gene is TRBV19, the J gene TRBJ2-5; D is tentatively TRBD1 or TRBD2 (5 bases each). Germline V gene sequence: CDR1 LNHDA, CDR2 SQIVND (reference sequence). The CDR3 loop spans 14 amino acids. V lost 8 bases to trimming and J lost 4 bases, with 17 bases between them. The CDR3, as DNA: TGTGCCAGTCGCCCACGGGGCTACTTAGAGACCCAGTACTTC. Translating gives CASRPRGYLETQYF.

This clone came up a few times. V usage is TRBV19 and J usage is TRBJ1-6; D not certain. Germline CDR1 LNHDA, CDR2 SQIVND (reference sequence). The CDR3 extends over 13 amino acids. V shed 6 bases and J shed 9 bases, with 12 bases lying between them. The CDR3 protein is CASSTTGGSPLHF. In DNA, the CDR3 is TGTGCCAGTAGCACGACGGGAGGTTCACCCCTCCACTTT.

This chain uses TRBV11-3 with TRBJ2-1; D unresolved. V was clipped by 5 bases and J by 5 bases, with 7 bases between them. In germline, CDR1 is SGHNT, CDR2 YENEEA. This CDR3 has 12 residues. This CDR3 reads CASSTRHNEQFF. The CDR3 DNA is TGTGCCAGCAGCACACGTCACAATGAGCAGTTCTTC.

This clone was detected only a few times. The V gene is TRBV29-1, the J gene TRBJ2-5, with a tentative D call TRBD1 (5 bases). This CDR3 contains 13 residues. Per germline, CDR1 SQVTM and CDR2 ANQGSEA. The V and J ends lost 7 bases and 5 bases respectively, with 17 bases between them. In nucleotides, the CDR3 is TGCAGCGCCAAGACCCCGGCAGGGGAGACCCAGTACTTC. It encodes CSAKTPAGETQYF.

A few counts support this clone. The chain has TRBV11-3 and TRBJ2-5, with TRBD1 as a possible D gene (6 bases). The CDR3 is 12 residues long. Trimming shortened V by 5 bases and J by 7 bases, and 11 bases separated the two germline ends. CDR1 is SGHNT, CDR2 YENEEA, per germline. In DNA form, the CDR3 reads TGTGCCAGCAGCGGGCGAGGGGGGACCCAGTACTTC. It codes for CASSGRGGTQYF. The variable domain in full, completed from reference TRBV11-3 and TRBJ2-5, reads EAGVVQSPRYKIIEKKQPVAFWCNPISGHNTLYWYLQNLGQGPELLIRYENEEAVDDSQLPKDRFSAERLKGVDSTLKIQPAELGDSAVYLCASSGRGGTQYFGPGTRLLVL.

This chain joins TRBV5-8 and TRBJ1-5; D not certain. The CDR3 totals 13 residues. In germline, CDR1 is SGHTS, CDR2 YDEGEE. Trimming removed 4 bases from V and 2 bases from J, with 7 bases in between. The CDR3 spells CASSRSGNQPQHF. CDR3 nucleotide sequence: TGTGCCAGCAGCCGGTCCGGCAATCAGCCCCAGCATTTT.

The chain joins TRBV6-1 to TRBJ2-5; possibly TRBD1 or TRBD2 for D (5 bases each). Looked up from germline, CDR1 is MNHNS and CDR2 is SASEGT. The CDR3 length is 15 residues. V lost 3 bases and J 1 base, leaving 12 bases between the germline ends. The CDR3 spells CASSELGRFQETQYF. CDR3 DNA sequence: TGTGCCAGCAGTGAGCTGGGACGGTTCCAAGAGACCCAGTACTTC.